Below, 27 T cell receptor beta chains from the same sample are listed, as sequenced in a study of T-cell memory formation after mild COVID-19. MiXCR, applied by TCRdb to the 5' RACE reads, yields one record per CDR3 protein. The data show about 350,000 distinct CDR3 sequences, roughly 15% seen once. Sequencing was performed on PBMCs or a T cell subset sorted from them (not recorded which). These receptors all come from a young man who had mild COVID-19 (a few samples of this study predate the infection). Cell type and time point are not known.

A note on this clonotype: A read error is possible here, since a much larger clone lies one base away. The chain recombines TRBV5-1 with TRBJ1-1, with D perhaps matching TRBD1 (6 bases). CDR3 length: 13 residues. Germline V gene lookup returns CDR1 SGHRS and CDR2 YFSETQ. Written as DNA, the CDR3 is TGCGCCAGCAGCTTCCAGGGGAACACTGAAGCTTTATTT. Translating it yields CASSFQGNTEALF. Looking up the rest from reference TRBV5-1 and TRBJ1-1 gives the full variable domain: KAGVTQTPRYLIKTRGQQVTLSCSPISGHRSVSWYQQTPGQGLQFLFEYFSETQRNKGNFPGRFSGRQFSNSRSEMNVSTLELGDSALYLCASSFQGNTEALFGQGTRLTVV.

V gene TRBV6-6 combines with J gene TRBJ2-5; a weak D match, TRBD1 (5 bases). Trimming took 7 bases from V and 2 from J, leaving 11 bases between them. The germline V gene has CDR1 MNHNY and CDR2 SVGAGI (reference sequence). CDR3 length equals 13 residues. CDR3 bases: TGTGCCAGCACGGTCTACAGGCAAGAGACCCAGTACTTC. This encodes CASTVYRQETQYF.

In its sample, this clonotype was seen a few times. The chain's CDR3 is CASSPLDSSNYGYTF. As DNA, the CDR3 is TGTGCCAGCAGTCCCCTGGACAGCTCTAACTATGGCTACACCTTC. This chain links TRBV27 with TRBJ1-2, with TRBD1 as a possible D gene (6 bases). The CDR3 has 15 amino acids. In germline, CDR1 is MNHEY, CDR2 SMNVEV (reference sequence). V was trimmed by 5 bases and J by 0 bases, leaving 13 bases between them.

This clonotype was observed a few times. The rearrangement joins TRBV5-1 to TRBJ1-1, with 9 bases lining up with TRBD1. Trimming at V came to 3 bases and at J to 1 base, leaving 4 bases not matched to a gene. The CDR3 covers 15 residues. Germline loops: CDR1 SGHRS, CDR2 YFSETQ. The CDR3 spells CASSWGDRANTEAFF. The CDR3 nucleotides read TGCGCCAGCAGCTGGGGGGACAGGGCGAACACTGAAGCTTTCTTT.

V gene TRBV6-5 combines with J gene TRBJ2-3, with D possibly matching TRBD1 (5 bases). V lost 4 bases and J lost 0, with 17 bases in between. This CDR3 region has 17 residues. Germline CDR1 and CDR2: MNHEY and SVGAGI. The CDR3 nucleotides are TGTGCCAGCAGTTTGGTCCCGGACAAAACTAGCACAGATACGCAGTATTTT. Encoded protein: CASSLVPDKTSTDTQYF.

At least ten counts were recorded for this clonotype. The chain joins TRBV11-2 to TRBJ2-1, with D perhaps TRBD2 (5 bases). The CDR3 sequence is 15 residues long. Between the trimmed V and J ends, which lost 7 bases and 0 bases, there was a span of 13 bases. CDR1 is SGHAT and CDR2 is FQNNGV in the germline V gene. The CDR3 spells CASITTGNSYNEQFF. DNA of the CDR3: TGTGCCAGCATCACGACGGGAAACTCCTACAATGAGCAGTTCTTC.

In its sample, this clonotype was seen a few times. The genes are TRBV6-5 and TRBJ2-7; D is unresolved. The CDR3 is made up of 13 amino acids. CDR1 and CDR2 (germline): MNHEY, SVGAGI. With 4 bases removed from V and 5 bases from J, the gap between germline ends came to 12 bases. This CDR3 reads CASSSLGFHEQYF. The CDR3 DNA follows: TGTGCCAGCAGTTCCCTAGGGTTCCACGAGCAGTACTTC.

The CDR3 region is CSVEWGGLNTEAFF. The CDR3 DNA sequence: TGCAGCGTTGAATGGGGGGGACTGAACACTGAAGCTTTCTTT. The chain uses TRBV29-1 and TRBJ1-1; D perhaps matches TRBD1 (5 bases). The CDR3 totals 14 residues. CDR1 SQVTM and CDR2 ANQGSEA come from the germline V gene. V was shortened by 2 bases and J by 0 bases, with 10 bases between the two germline ends.

This CDR3 is CASSPGTSGDLAYNEQFF. The CDR3 region has the DNA TGTGCCAGCAGTCCCGGGACTAGCGGGGATTTGGCCTACAATGAGCAGTTCTTC. The chain couples TRBV12-3 or TRBV12-4 to TRBJ2-1; TRBD2 matches 13 bases. This CDR3 has 18 amino acids. V gave up 5 bases and J gave up 2 bases; unmatched junction bases: 9.

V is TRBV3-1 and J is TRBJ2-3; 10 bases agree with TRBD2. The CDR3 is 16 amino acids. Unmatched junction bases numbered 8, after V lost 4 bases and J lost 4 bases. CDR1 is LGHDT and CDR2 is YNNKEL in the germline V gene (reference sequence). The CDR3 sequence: CASSPKAGGLADTQYF. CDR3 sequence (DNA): TGTGCCAGCAGCCCCAAAGCGGGGGGGCTCGCAGATACGCAGTATTTT.

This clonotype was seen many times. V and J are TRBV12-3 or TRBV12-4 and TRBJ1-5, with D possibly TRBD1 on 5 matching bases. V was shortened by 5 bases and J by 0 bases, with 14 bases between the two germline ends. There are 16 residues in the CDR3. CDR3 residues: CASSIGTVHSNQPQHF. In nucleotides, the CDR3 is TGTGCCAGCAGTATCGGGACTGTGCATAGCAATCAGCCCCAGCATTTT.

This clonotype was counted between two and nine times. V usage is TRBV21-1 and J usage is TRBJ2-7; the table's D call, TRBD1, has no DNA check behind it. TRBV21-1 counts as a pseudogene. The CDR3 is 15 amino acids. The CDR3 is CASLSGTGSPYEQYV. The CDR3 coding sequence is TGTGCCAGCTTATCCGGGACAGGGAGCCCCTACGAGCAGTACGTC.

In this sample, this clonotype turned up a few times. The CDR3 region is CASSETGFSNGYTF. Here the CDR3 DNA reads TGTGCCAGCAGCGAGACAGGGTTCTCCAATGGCTACACCTTC. The chain is built from TRBV6-5 and TRBJ1-2; TRBD1 agrees at 7 bases. Unmatched junction bases numbered 10, after V lost 6 bases and J lost 6 bases. Germline CDR1 and CDR2: MNHEY and SVGAGI. The length of the CDR3 is 14 residues.

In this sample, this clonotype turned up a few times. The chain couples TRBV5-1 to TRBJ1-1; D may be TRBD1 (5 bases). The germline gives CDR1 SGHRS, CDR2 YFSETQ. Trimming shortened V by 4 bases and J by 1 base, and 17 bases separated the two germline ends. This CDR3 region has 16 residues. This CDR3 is CASSRAGPRPNTEAFF. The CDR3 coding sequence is TGCGCCAGCAGCCGTGCGGGACCCCGACCGAACACTGAAGCTTTCTTT.

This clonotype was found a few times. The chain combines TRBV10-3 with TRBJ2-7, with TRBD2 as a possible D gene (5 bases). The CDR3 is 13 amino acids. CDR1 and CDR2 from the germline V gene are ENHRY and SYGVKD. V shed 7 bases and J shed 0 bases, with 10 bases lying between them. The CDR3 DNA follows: TGTGCCATCAAAGGACGGGACTCCTACGAGCAGTACTTC. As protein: CAIKGRDSYEQYF.

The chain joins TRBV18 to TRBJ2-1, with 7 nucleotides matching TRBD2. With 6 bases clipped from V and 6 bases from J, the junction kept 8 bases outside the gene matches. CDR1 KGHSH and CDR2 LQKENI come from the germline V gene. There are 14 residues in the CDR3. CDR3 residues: CASSRDYAANEQFF. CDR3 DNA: TGTGCCAGCTCGCGGGACTACGCGGCCAATGAGCAGTTCTTC.

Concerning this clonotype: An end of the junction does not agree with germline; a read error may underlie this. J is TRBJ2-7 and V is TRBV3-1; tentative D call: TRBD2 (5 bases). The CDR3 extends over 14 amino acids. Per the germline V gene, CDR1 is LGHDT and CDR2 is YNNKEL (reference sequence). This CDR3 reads CASSRGRDSDEQYF. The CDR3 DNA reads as TGTGCCAGCAGCCGAGGGAGAGACTCCGACGAGCAGTACTTC.

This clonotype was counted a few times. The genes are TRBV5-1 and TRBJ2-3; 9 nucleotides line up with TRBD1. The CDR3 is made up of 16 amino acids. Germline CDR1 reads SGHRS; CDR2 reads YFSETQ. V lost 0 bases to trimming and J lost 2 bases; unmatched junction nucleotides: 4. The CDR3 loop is CASSLEGQGITDTQYF. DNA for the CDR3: TGCGCCAGCAGCTTGGAGGGACAGGGAATCACAGATACGCAGTATTTT.

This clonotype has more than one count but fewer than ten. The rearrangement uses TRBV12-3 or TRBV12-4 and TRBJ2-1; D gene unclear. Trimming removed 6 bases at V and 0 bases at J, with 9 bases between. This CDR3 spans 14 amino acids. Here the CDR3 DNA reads TGTGCCAGCAGCCGGGCTAGCTCCTACAATGAGCAGTTCTTC. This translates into CASSRASSYNEQFF.

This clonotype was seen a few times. CDR3 sequence: CASSRSVGAWHSPLHF. DNA of the CDR3: TGTGCCAGCAGCCGGTCCGTGGGGGCTTGGCATTCACCCCTCCACTTT. The chain combines TRBV14 with TRBJ1-6; tentative D call: TRBD1 (6 bases). V was shortened by 4 bases and J by 8 bases, with 18 bases between the two germline ends. The CDR3 loop spans 16 amino acids. Germline V gives CDR1 SGHDN, CDR2 FVKESK.

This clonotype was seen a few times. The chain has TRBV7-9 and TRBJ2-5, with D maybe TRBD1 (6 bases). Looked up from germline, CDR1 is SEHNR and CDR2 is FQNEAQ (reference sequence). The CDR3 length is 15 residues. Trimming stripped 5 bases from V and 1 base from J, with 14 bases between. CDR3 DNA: TGTGCCAGCAGCGGATCTCAGGGGATCCAAGAGACCCAGTACTTC. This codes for CASSGSQGIQETQYF. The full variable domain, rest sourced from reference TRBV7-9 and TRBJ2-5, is DTGVSQNPRHKITKRGQNVTFRCDPISEHNRLYWYRQTLGQGPEFLTYFQNEAQLEKSRLLSDRFSAERPKGSFSTLEIQRTEQGDSAMYLCASSGSQGIQETQYFGPGTRLLVL.

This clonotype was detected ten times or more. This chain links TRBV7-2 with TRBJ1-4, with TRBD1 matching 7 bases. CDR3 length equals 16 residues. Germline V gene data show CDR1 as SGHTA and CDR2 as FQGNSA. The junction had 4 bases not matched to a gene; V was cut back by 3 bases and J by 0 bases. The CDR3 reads CASSFGGTATNEKLFF. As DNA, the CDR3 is TGTGCCAGCAGCTTTGGAGGGACAGCAACTAATGAAAAACTGTTTTTT.

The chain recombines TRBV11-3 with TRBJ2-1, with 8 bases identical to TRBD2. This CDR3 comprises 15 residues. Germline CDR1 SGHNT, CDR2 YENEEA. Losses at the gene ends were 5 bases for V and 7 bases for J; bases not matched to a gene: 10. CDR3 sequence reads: CASSPGRGAHNEQFF. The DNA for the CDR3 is TGTGCCAGCAGCCCGGGGCGGGGGGCCCATAATGAGCAGTTCTTC.

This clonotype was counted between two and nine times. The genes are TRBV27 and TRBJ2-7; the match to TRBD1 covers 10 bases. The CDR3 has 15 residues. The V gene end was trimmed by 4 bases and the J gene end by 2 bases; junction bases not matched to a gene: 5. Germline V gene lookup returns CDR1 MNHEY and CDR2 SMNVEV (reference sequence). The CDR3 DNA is TGTGCCAGCAGTTCCCGGGACAGGGGAGCCTACGAGCAGTACTTC. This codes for CASSSRDRGAYEQYF.

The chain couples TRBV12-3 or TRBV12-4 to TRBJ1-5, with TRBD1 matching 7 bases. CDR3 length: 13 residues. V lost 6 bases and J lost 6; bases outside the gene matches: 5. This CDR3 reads CASSGTESQPQHF. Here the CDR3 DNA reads TGTGCCAGCAGCGGGACAGAAAGTCAGCCCCAGCATTTT.

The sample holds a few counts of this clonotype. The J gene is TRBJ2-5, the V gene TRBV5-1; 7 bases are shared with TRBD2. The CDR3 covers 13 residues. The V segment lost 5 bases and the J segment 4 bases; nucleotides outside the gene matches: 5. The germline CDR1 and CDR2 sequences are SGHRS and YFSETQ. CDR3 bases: TGCGCCAGCAGGCGCGGGGGATCAGAGACCCAGTACTTC. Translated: CASRRGGSETQYF.

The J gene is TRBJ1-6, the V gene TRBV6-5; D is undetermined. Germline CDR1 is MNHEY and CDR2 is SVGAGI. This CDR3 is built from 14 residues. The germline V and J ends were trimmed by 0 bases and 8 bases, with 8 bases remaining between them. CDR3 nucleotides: TGTGCCAGCAGTTACTCGAAGAGGGATTCACCCCTCCACTTT. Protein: CASSYSKRDSPLHF.